The TCR beta chain described here comes from a study of early T cells in non-severe SARS-CoV-2 infection. Background on the study: Sequencing input comprised bulk RNA from unsorted whole blood; chain pairing was not available.

The CDR3 runs to 15 residues. Deletions cut 7 bases from V and 4 bases from J, with 19 bases between. Germline values: CDR1 MNHNS, CDR2 SASEGT. Individual cDNA molecules received unique molecular identifiers during library preparation. MiXCR was run by TCRdb on the 5' RACE reads, yielding one entry per CDR3 protein. The sample holds some 51,000 distinct CDR3 sequences, about 15% seen once. This sequence was found in an adult who was a healthcare worker with PCR-confirmed SARS-CoV-2 infection or an uninfected control (not recorded which). The starting material was whole blood, obtained at baseline. This sequence joins TRBV6-1 and TRBJ1-2, with D possibly being TRBD1 (6 bases). The CDR3 DNA reads TGTGCCAGCAAGGGGGGGCCCGGGACACTCTATGGCTACACCTTC. Its protein is CASKGGPGTLYGYTF.